These T cell receptor beta chains were read from a single sample in a study of blood T cell repertoires in COVID-19. Some clones are missing from TCRdb's copy, which holds only in-frame ones; the method was immunoSEQ multiplex PCR. This sample has 93,000 or so clones; approximately 84% occur once, and the top ten carry 5% to 7.5%. What was sequenced was peripheral blood. The receptors here all came from a human donor in a cohort sampled during active COVID-19. Each CDR3 is given with its conserved first and last residue. D genes are given only for firm matches. Only part of the rows carry a size: once, few, many, or a class if the clone is expanded.

d_call	clone_size	v_call	j_call	cdr3_aa	cdr3_nt
TRBD2	.	TRBV30	TRBJ2-1	CAWSVLRRGAYDDEQFF	TGTGCCTGGAGTGTTCTTCGGCGGGGGGCTTATGACGATGAGCAGTTCTTC
.	.	TRBV6-4	TRBJ1-1	CASSVDQDREAFF	TGTGCCAGCAGTGTGGATCAGGATCGTGAAGCTTTCTTT
TRBD1	.	TRBV30	TRBJ2-7	CAFTGTGPYEQYF	TGTGCCTTTACCGGGACAGGCCCCTACGAGCAGTACTTC
TRBD1	.	TRBV11-2	TRBJ1-2	CASSSNNAGGRRETF	TGTGCCAGCAGCTCTAATAACGCAGGGGGAAGGCGGGAAACCTTC
.	.	TRBV28	TRBJ1-4	CASSRGTLEKLFF	TGTGCCAGCAGCCGCGGGACGTTGGAAAAACTGTTTTTT
.	.	TRBV3-1/TRBV3-2	TRBJ2-7	CASSQVSGEQYF	TGTGCCAGCAGCCAAGTTTCCGGGGAGCAGTACTTC
.	.	TRBV20-1	TRBJ2-5	CSARPQETQYF	TGCAGTGCTAGACCTCAAGAGACCCAGTACTTC
TRBD2	.	TRBV7-2	TRBJ2-3	CASSLGASGSGTDTQYF	TGTGCCAGCAGCTTAGGGGCTAGCGGGAGTGGCACAGATACGCAGTATTTT
.	.	TRBV6-5	TRBJ2-7	CASSQDRYYEQYF	TGTGCCAGCAGCCAAGACAGGTACTACGAGCAGTACTTC
TRBD2	.	TRBV5-6	TRBJ2-3	CASRLAGAPDTQYF	TGTGCCAGCAGGCTAGCGGGAGCCCCAGATACGCAGTATTTT
.	once	TRBV6-5	TRBJ2-5	CASSQDYGRETQYF	TGTGCCAGCAGCCAGGATTACGGAAGAGAGACCCAGTACTTC
TRBD2	.	TRBV19	TRBJ2-7	CASIGREGPDEQYF	TGTGCCAGTATTGGGCGGGAGGGCCCGGACGAGCAGTACTTC
TRBD1	.	TRBV9	TRBJ1-4	CASSVGSGTGDYEKLFF	TGTGCCAGCAGCGTTGGCAGTGGGACAGGGGATTATGAAAAACTGTTTTTT
.	.	TRBV6-6	TRBJ2-2	CASTAPPPRGHGELFF	TGTGCCAGCACCGCCCCCCCGCCACGAGGTCACGGGGAGCTGTTTTTT
.	.	TRBV27	TRBJ1-2	CASRRGPYGYTF	TGTGCCAGCAGGAGAGGGCCGTATGGCTACACCTTC
TRBD2	once	TRBV6-5	TRBJ2-1	CASKTSGVNEQFF	TGTGCCAGCAAGACTAGCGGGGTCAATGAGCAGTTCTTC
.	.	TRBV7-6	TRBJ2-1	CAGDYYNEQFF	TGTGCCGGCGACTATTACAATGAGCAGTTCTTC
.	once	TRBV9	TRBJ2-7	CASSVNEGGRVYEQYF	TGTGCCAGCAGCGTAAATGAGGGCGGCAGAGTCTACGAGCAGTACTTC
.	.	TRBV19	TRBJ2-2	CAISQNTGELFF	TGTGCCATATCACAGAACACCGGGGAGCTGTTTTTT
.	medium-sized	TRBV28	TRBJ1-3	CASSLGLNSGNTIYF	TGTGCCAGCAGTTTAGGACTGAACTCTGGAAACACCATATATTTT
.	.	TRBV30	TRBJ1-6	CAWNQRGGSPLHF	TGTGCCTGGAACCAACGAGGTGGTTCACCCCTCCACTTT
.	.	TRBV4-1	TRBJ2-7	CASSPWAFGEQYF	TGCGCCAGCAGCCCCTGGGCCTTCGGCGAGCAGTACTTC
.	.	TRBV28	TRBJ1-3	CASRYTNTIYF	TGTGCCAGCAGATACACCAACACCATATATTTT
TRBD1	.	TRBV27	TRBJ2-7	CASSLGTAYEQYF	TGTGCCAGCAGCCTTGGGACAGCCTACGAGCAGTACTTC
.	.	TRBV28	TRBJ2-5	CASSLGAQETQYF	TGTGCCAGCAGTTTAGGGGCCCAAGAGACCCAGTACTTC
.	.	TRBV18	TRBJ1-5	CASSPGGQNQPQHF	TGTGCCAGCTCACCTGGGGGCCAAAATCAGCCCCAGCATTTT
.	.	TRBV19	TRBJ2-1	CASSDSDEQFF	TGTGCCAGTAGTGATTCAGATGAGCAGTTCTTC
.	.	TRBV28	TRBJ2-7	CASSPHRWTEYEQYF	TGTGCCAGCAGTCCACACCGGTGGACTGAATACGAGCAGTACTTC
.	.	TRBV7-3	TRBJ2-3	CASSPTPTDTQYF	TGTGCCAGCAGCCCCACTCCCACAGATACGCAGTATTTT
.	once	TRBV3-1/TRBV3-2	TRBJ2-1	CASSQAGREQFF	TGTGCCAGCAGCCAAGCTGGTCGGGAGCAGTTCTTC
TRBD2	.	TRBV18	TRBJ2-7	CASSPPLAGSPYEQYF	TGTGCCAGCTCACCACCACTAGCGGGAAGCCCCTACGAGCAGTACTTC
TRBD2	.	TRBV5-1	TRBJ2-3	CASSPPLGSAGEITDTQYF	TGCGCCAGCAGCCCCCCCCTTGGGTCAGCGGGAGAGATCACAGATACGCAGTATTTT
.	.	TRBV12-5	TRBJ2-3	CASGQGNTQYF	TGTGCTAGTGGTCAGGGGAATACGCAGTATTTT
TRBD1	.	TRBV11-1	TRBJ2-1	CASSSDRTNNEQFF	TGTGCCAGCAGCTCGGACAGGACCAACAATGAGCAGTTCTTC
.	.	TRBV27	TRBJ2-2	CASSPAHGELFF	TGTGCCAGCAGTCCAGCGCACGGGGAGCTGTTTTTT
TRBD1	.	TRBV27	TRBJ2-7	CASNPQGKGSYEQYF	TGTGCCAGCAATCCACAGGGGAAGGGTTCCTACGAGCAGTACTTC
.	.	TRBV5-6	TRBJ2-3	CASTSPQPGVGTDTQYF	TGTGCCAGCACCTCCCCCCAACCGGGGGTTGGCACAGATACGCAGTATTTT
TRBD2	.	TRBV14	TRBJ2-7	CASSPIAGVWDEQYF	TGTGCCAGCAGTCCAATAGCGGGAGTCTGGGACGAGCAGTACTTC
.	.	TRBV3-1/TRBV3-2	TRBJ2-2	CASSPRSAGATGELFF	TGTGCCAGCAGCCCACGGTCGGCAGGGGCGACCGGGGAGCTGTTTTTT
TRBD1	.	TRBV16	TRBJ1-2	CASSPGQGASDYGYTF	TGTGCCAGCAGCCCTGGACAGGGGGCGTCGGACTATGGCTACACCTTC
TRBD1	.	TRBV10-3	TRBJ1-2	CAISESTRQGVNYGYTF	TGTGCCATCAGTGAGTCGACTCGGCAGGGGGTAAACTATGGCTACACCTTC
TRBD2	.	TRBV20-1	TRBJ2-3	CSASEPERGGMADTQYF	TGCAGTGCTAGTGAGCCGGAGCGGGGCGGGATGGCAGATACGCAGTATTTT
.	.	TRBV12-3/TRBV12-4	TRBJ2-5	CASSPPWPETQYF	TGTGCCAGCAGCCCTCCATGGCCGGAGACCCAGTACTTC
TRBD1	.	TRBV11-2	TRBJ2-5	CASSPRGTGVSETQYF	TGTGCCAGCAGCCCCCGGGGGACAGGGGTCTCAGAGACCCAGTACTTC
.	.	TRBV9	TRBJ2-1	CASSVTGLIYNEQFF	TGTGCCAGCAGCGTAACGGGACTGATCTACAATGAGCAGTTCTTC
.	.	TRBV27	TRBJ1-1	CASSFIGGNTEAFF	TGTGCCAGCAGTTTCATTGGAGGGAACACTGAAGCTTTCTTT
.	once	TRBV18	TRBJ2-7	CASSPSGNRYDEQYF	TGTGCCAGCTCACCCTCAGGGAATAGGTACGACGAGCAGTACTTC
TRBD1	few	TRBV5-4	TRBJ1-3	CASSSSTGGASGNTIYF	TGTGCCAGCAGCTCCTCGACAGGGGGCGCCTCTGGAAACACCATATATTTT
.	.	TRBV6-5	TRBJ1-2	CASNPQGRYGYTF	TGTGCCAGCAACCCACAGGGCCGATATGGCTACACCTTC
TRBD1	.	TRBV5-6	TRBJ1-4	CASSPTPGQGNEKLFF	TGTGCCAGCAGCCCTACCCCGGGACAGGGAAATGAAAAACTGTTTTTT
TRBD2	.	TRBV19	TRBJ2-3	CASSILADISTDTQYF	TGTGCCAGTAGTATACTAGCGGATATTAGCACAGATACGCAGTATTTT
.	.	TRBV6-5	TRBJ1-1	CASSYSNGLNTEAFF	TGTGCCAGCAGTTACTCAAATGGGCTGAACACTGAAGCTTTCTTT
TRBD1	once	TRBV6-5	TRBJ2-7	CATSGTGQGPYEQYF	TGTGCCACCTCCGGGACGGGACAGGGGCCTTACGAGCAGTACTTC
.	.	TRBV5-5	TRBJ1-2	CASSPTGGGYTF	TGTGCCAGCAGCCCCACGGGAGGCGGCTACACCTTC